This T cell receptor (beta chain) was sequenced in a study of CD8+ T cells in alopecia areata. Reverse transcribed after extraction, RNA yielded cDNA as the sequencing template. TCRdb keeps only in-frame clones here, not all; method: immunoSEQ multiplex PCR. Of roughly 200,000 clones in the sample, less than 50% were seen once. V shed 5 bases and J 2 bases; nucleotides not matched to a gene: 8. CDR3 length equals 16 residues. Germline V gene sequence: CDR1 MNHNY, CDR2 SVGAGI (reference sequence). The treatment is: oral pan-JAK inhibitor, 5-10 mg twice daily. This clone was picked up a small number of times.

This receptor was identified in a human donor with alopecia areata. Sequencing used CD4+ T cells sorted from blood, obtained around week 37, from a patient treated with tofacitinib. The chain is built from TRBV6-6 and TRBJ1-5, with 8 bases identical to TRBD1. In DNA, the CDR3 is TGTGCCAGCAGTGGACAGGGAGGGGCGGGCAATCAGCCCCAGCATTTT. It encodes CASSGQGGAGNQPQHF.